A single sample gave rise to the 8 T cell receptor beta chains below, sequenced in a study of cytomegalovirus exposure and HLA in healthy donors. Primers: 60 Vbeta forward and 13 Jbeta reverse. Produced via immunoSEQ multiplex PCR; TCRdb's table is partial and in-frame only. This sample has 100,000 to 150,000 clones, with 65% to 75% found just once. Sample: PBMCs. These receptors originate from a woman aged 45-59 years in good health and CMV-seropositive.

The rearrangement uses TRBV6-5 and TRBJ1-1; D remains unclear. V lost 8 bases to trimming and J lost 0 bases, with 10 bases between them. Germline assignment: CDR1 MNHEY and CDR2 SVGAGI. This CDR3 is 13 amino acids long. The DNA of the CDR3 is TGTGCCAGCGGGAGGCACTTGAACACTGAAGCTTTCTTT. Protein: CASGRHLNTEAFF.

This clone was counted only a few times. The V call is TRBV2, the J call TRBJ2-1; 8 bases are shared with TRBD2. Trimming removed 5 bases from V and 4 bases from J; junction bases left unmatched: 1. Per the germline V gene, CDR1 is SNHLY and CDR2 is FYNNEI. The CDR3 runs 13 residues. Here the CDR3 reads CASSTGGYNEQFF. The CDR3 DNA reads TGTGCCAGCAGTACGGGGGGGTACAATGAGCAGTTCTTC.

J is TRBJ1-1 and V is TRBV20-1; D ambiguous. The CDR3 spans 11 residues. Germline V gene lookup returns CDR1 DFQATT and CDR2 SNEGSKA (reference sequence). Between the trimmed V and J ends, which lost 0 bases and 4 bases, there was a span of 3 bases. DNA for the CDR3: TGCAGTGCTAGAGAGAGCACTGAAGCTTTCTTT. This sequence encodes CSARESTEAFF.

This clone was seen only a few times. V is TRBV6-1 and J is TRBJ1-1; the D is unclear. CDR1 MNHNS and CDR2 SASEGT come from the germline V gene. There are 12 residues in the CDR3. Trimming pared 6 bases from V and 0 bases from J, leaving 5 bases between. The CDR3 region is CASRRVNTEAFF. The CDR3 nucleotides read TGTGCCAGCAGGAGAGTGAACACTGAAGCTTTCTTT.

V is TRBV6-6 and J is TRBJ1-5, with TRBD1 identical over 10 bases. The CDR3 length is 13 residues. Germline trimming cut 6 bases from V and 6 bases from J; bases unmatched to any gene: 2. Germline CDR1 is MNHNY and CDR2 is SVGAGI (reference sequence). The CDR3 DNA reads TGTGCCAGCAGCAGGGACAGGGGTCAGCCCCAGCATTTT. Protein sequence: CASSRDRGQPQHF.

V and J are TRBV18 and TRBJ2-1; the D is unclear. The CDR3 is 15 residues long. CDR1 is KGHSH and CDR2 is LQKENI in the germline V gene. Trimming took 1 base from V and 0 from J, leaving 7 bases between them. The CDR3 bases are TGTGCCAGCTCACCACAACTTAGCTCCTACAATGAGCAGTTCTTC. It specifies CASSPQLSSYNEQFF.

This sequence joins TRBV29-1 and TRBJ2-7; D perhaps matches TRBD2 (5 bases). The CDR3 consists of 12 residues. CDR1 and CDR2 from the germline V gene are SQVTM and ANQGSEA. V was pared by 6 bases and J by 3 bases, with 12 bases between. This CDR3 is CSVNSGVYEQYF. CDR3 DNA: TGCAGCGTCAATTCCGGGGTCTACGAGCAGTACTTC.

About this clone itself: Germline and junction disagree at one end, which may indicate a read error. The chain employs TRBV29-1 and TRBJ1-2; TRBD1 might be the D (5 bases). The CDR3 has 12 amino acids. Germline V gene lookup returns CDR1 SQVTM and CDR2 ANQGSEA. The CDR3 loop reads CSGRGGNYGYPF. CDR3 bases: TGCAGCGGAAGGGGAGGAAACTATGGCTACCCCTTC.